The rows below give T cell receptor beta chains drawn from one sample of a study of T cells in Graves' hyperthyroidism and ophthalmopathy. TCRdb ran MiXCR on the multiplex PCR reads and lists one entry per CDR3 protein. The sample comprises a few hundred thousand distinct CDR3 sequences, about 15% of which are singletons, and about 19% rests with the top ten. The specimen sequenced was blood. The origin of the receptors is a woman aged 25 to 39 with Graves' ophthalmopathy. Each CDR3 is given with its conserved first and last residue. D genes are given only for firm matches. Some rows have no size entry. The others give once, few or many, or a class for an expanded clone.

cdr3_nt: TGTGCCATTACCGGGTGGCCCAGGGGGCCGTCTGGGGCCAACGTCCTGACTTTC
cdr3_aa: CAITGWPRGPSGANVLTF
d_call: TRBD1
cdr3_length: 18
j_call: TRBJ2-6
clone_size: NA
v_call: TRBV28

cdr3_nt: TGCAGTGCTACCGAGCAGGGGGATTGGGATGGCTACACCTTC
cdr3_aa: CSATEQGDWDGYTF
d_call: TRBD1
cdr3_length: 14
j_call: TRBJ1-2
clone_size: many
v_call: TRBV20-1

cdr3_nt: TGTGCCAGCAGCCAAGATCTCGGGAGGGGCCCTTTCTTT
cdr3_aa: CASSQDLGRGPFF
d_call: NA
cdr3_length: 13
j_call: TRBJ1-1
clone_size: many
v_call: TRBV3-1

cdr3_nt: TGTGCCAGCAACTCCCCGGGACACACCTACGAGCAGTACTTC
cdr3_aa: CASNSPGHTYEQYF
d_call: NA
cdr3_length: 14
j_call: TRBJ2-7
clone_size: many
v_call: TRBV3-1

cdr3_nt: TGCGCCAGCAGCCTTTCGACGGGGGCGGACACTGAAGCTTTCTTT
cdr3_aa: CASSLSTGADTEAFF
d_call: NA
cdr3_length: 15
j_call: TRBJ1-1
clone_size: many
v_call: TRBV5-1

cdr3_nt: TGTGCCAGCAGTGAAGGCTGGGCAGATACCTACGAGCAGTACTTC
cdr3_aa: CASSEGWADTYEQYF
d_call: NA
cdr3_length: 15
j_call: TRBJ2-7
clone_size: many
v_call: TRBV6-1

cdr3_nt: TGTGCCAGTGGCTCTCTCCAAGAGACCCAGTACTTC
cdr3_aa: CASGSLQETQYF
d_call: NA
cdr3_length: 12
j_call: TRBJ2-5
clone_size: many
v_call: TRBV2

cdr3_nt: TGTGCCAGCAGTGAATTTAAGTGGGCTAACTACAATGAGCAGTTCTTC
cdr3_aa: CASSEFKWANYNEQFF
d_call: NA
cdr3_length: 16
j_call: TRBJ2-1
clone_size: many
v_call: TRBV25-1

cdr3_nt: TGTGCCAGCAGCCAGCCTACAGGGGACGTCTCCTACGAGCAGTACTTC
cdr3_aa: CASSQPTGDVSYEQYF
d_call: TRBD1
cdr3_length: 16
j_call: TRBJ2-7
clone_size: many
v_call: TRBV7-9

cdr3_nt: TGTGCCAGGGGGATCCAAGAGACCCAGTACTTC
cdr3_aa: CARGIQETQYF
d_call: NA
cdr3_length: 11
j_call: TRBJ2-5
clone_size: many
v_call: TRBV2

cdr3_nt: TGTGCCACCGTCGGGACAACACTGAATGAGCAGTTCTTC
cdr3_aa: CATVGTTLNEQFF
d_call: NA
cdr3_length: 13
j_call: TRBJ2-1
clone_size: few
v_call: TRBV24-1

cdr3_nt: TGTGCCACCAGTGATTTGTCAGGGGCGAGCACAGATACGCAGTATTTT
cdr3_aa: CATSDLSGASTDTQYF
d_call: NA
cdr3_length: 16
j_call: TRBJ2-3
clone_size: many
v_call: TRBV24-1

cdr3_nt: TGTGCCAGCTCTTCAGAATCGCCGAACACTGAAGCTTTCTTT
cdr3_aa: CASSSESPNTEAFF
d_call: NA
cdr3_length: 14
j_call: TRBJ1-1
clone_size: many
v_call: TRBV18

cdr3_nt: TGCGCCAGCCAGACAGGGGCAAGCACAGATACGCAGTATTTT
cdr3_aa: CASQTGASTDTQYF
d_call: TRBD1
cdr3_length: 14
j_call: TRBJ2-3
clone_size: many
v_call: TRBV5-1

cdr3_nt: TGTGCCAGCTCACCCCTACAGGGACGGGAGACAGATACGCAGTATTTT
cdr3_aa: CASSPLQGRETDTQYF
d_call: NA
cdr3_length: 16
j_call: TRBJ2-3
clone_size: many
v_call: TRBV18

cdr3_nt: TGTGCCTGGAGTCTCGGGACTTACAATGAGCAGTTCTTC
cdr3_aa: CAWSLGTYNEQFF
d_call: NA
cdr3_length: 13
j_call: TRBJ2-1
clone_size: once
v_call: TRBV30

cdr3_nt: TGTGCCAGCAGTTTTCGGGACAGAAAAAACACTGAAGCTTTCTTT
cdr3_aa: CASSFRDRKNTEAFF
d_call: TRBD1
cdr3_length: 15
j_call: TRBJ1-1
clone_size: many
v_call: TRBV12-3/TRBV12-4

cdr3_nt: TGTGCCAGCAGTTTAATGCGAGGGGGCGCGGTGGTTAATTCACCCCTCCACTTT
cdr3_aa: CASSLMRGGAVVNSPLHF
d_call: TRBD1
cdr3_length: 18
j_call: TRBJ1-6
clone_size: many
v_call: TRBV12-3/TRBV12-4

cdr3_nt: TGCAGCGTTCTGGGGGCCAACACTGAAGCTTTCTTT
cdr3_aa: CSVLGANTEAFF
d_call: NA
cdr3_length: 12
j_call: TRBJ1-1
clone_size: few
v_call: TRBV29-1

cdr3_nt: TGTGCCTGGAGCCTAAACAGTGATGGCTACACCTTC
cdr3_aa: CAWSLNSDGYTF
d_call: NA
cdr3_length: 12
j_call: TRBJ1-2
clone_size: many
v_call: TRBV30

cdr3_nt: TGCAGTGCCCCCCCCAACAGTGCCTCCGACTATGGCTACACCTTC
cdr3_aa: CSAPPNSASDYGYTF
d_call: NA
cdr3_length: 15
j_call: TRBJ1-2
clone_size: many
v_call: TRBV20-1

cdr3_nt: TGTGCCTGGCAAAGCGGGGAGGGTCGGAACGAGCAGTACTTC
cdr3_aa: CAWQSGEGRNEQYF
d_call: TRBD2
cdr3_length: 14
j_call: TRBJ2-7
clone_size: many
v_call: TRBV30

cdr3_nt: TGTGCCAGCAGCTCGAGTGGTGGGAGCCGAAACACCATATATTTT
cdr3_aa: CASSSSGGSRNTIYF
d_call: NA
cdr3_length: 15
j_call: TRBJ1-3
clone_size: few
v_call: TRBV9

cdr3_nt: TGTGCCAGCACTTACGGGGGCGGACACACCTTC
cdr3_aa: CASTYGGGHTF
d_call: NA
cdr3_length: 11
j_call: TRBJ1-2
clone_size: many
v_call: TRBV12-3/TRBV12-4

cdr3_nt: TGTGCCAGCAGCCAAGGATCAGTTTGGACAGCGTATGGCTACACCTTC
cdr3_aa: CASSQGSVWTAYGYTF
d_call: NA
cdr3_length: 16
j_call: TRBJ1-2
clone_size: many
v_call: TRBV14

cdr3_nt: TGTGCCAGCAGATCCATCACAGGGTCTGGAAACACCATATATTTT
cdr3_aa: CASRSITGSGNTIYF
d_call: NA
cdr3_length: 15
j_call: TRBJ1-3
clone_size: NA
v_call: TRBV12-3/TRBV12-4

cdr3_nt: TGTGCCAGTAGGGGGGGGACCTACACAGATACGCAGTATTTT
cdr3_aa: CASRGGTYTDTQYF
d_call: TRBD2
cdr3_length: 14
j_call: TRBJ2-3
clone_size: NA
v_call: TRBV19

cdr3_nt: TGTGCCAGCAGCTCATATAACGCCCTTAAGGAACTAGAGGGGGATTACGAGCAGTACTTC
cdr3_aa: CASSSYNALKELEGDYEQYF
d_call: NA
cdr3_length: 20
j_call: TRBJ2-7
clone_size: NA
v_call: TRBV7-6

cdr3_nt: TGTGCCAGCAGCTTAAAATCCGACAGAACATACTCCTATAATTCACCCCTCCACTTT
cdr3_aa: CASSLKSDRTYSYNSPLHF
d_call: NA
cdr3_length: 19
j_call: TRBJ1-6
clone_size: many
v_call: TRBV7-2

cdr3_nt: TGTGCCAGCAGTGAAACGCCGGAGCCTAACTATGGCTACACCTTC
cdr3_aa: CASSETPEPNYGYTF
d_call: NA
cdr3_length: 15
j_call: TRBJ1-2
clone_size: many
v_call: TRBV6-1

cdr3_nt: TGTGCCAGCAGATCCGCGGGGAGGGAAGAGACCCAGTACTTC
cdr3_aa: CASRSAGREETQYF
d_call: TRBD2
cdr3_length: 14
j_call: TRBJ2-5
clone_size: many
v_call: TRBV28

cdr3_nt: TGCGCCAGCAGCTTGGTGGGGGATCCCGAGACCCAGTACTTC
cdr3_aa: CASSLVGDPETQYF
d_call: NA
cdr3_length: 14
j_call: TRBJ2-5
clone_size: many
v_call: TRBV5-1

cdr3_nt: TGCGCCAGCAGCCAATCCGGGACAGGGCGGGAGACCCAGTACTTC
cdr3_aa: CASSQSGTGRETQYF
d_call: TRBD1
cdr3_length: 15
j_call: TRBJ2-5
clone_size: many
v_call: TRBV4-1

cdr3_nt: TGTACCTCCGGGACTAGCGGGGGCACAGATACGCAGTATTTT
cdr3_aa: CTSGTSGGTDTQYF
d_call: TRBD2
cdr3_length: 14
j_call: TRBJ2-3
clone_size: few
v_call: TRBV10-3

cdr3_nt: TGTGCCAGCAGCTCCATACTAGCGGGGGTGACCGGGGAGCTGTTTTTT
cdr3_aa: CASSSILAGVTGELFF
d_call: TRBD2
cdr3_length: 16
j_call: TRBJ2-2
clone_size: many
v_call: TRBV7-8

cdr3_nt: TGCAGTGCTGGCCCGGGGGGCTTCTCCTATAATTCACCCCTCCACTTT
cdr3_aa: CSAGPGGFSYNSPLHF
d_call: NA
cdr3_length: 16
j_call: TRBJ1-6
clone_size: few
v_call: TRBV20-1

cdr3_nt: TGTGCCAGCAGCTTAAATCGTTGGGGTGGGGGACAGGGACCCTCTGGAAACACCATATATTTT
cdr3_aa: CASSLNRWGGGQGPSGNTIYF
d_call: TRBD1
cdr3_length: 21
j_call: TRBJ1-3
clone_size: few
v_call: TRBV7-3

cdr3_nt: TGCGCCAGCAGCTACTCAGGGGAAACTGGCTACACCTTC
cdr3_aa: CASSYSGETGYTF
d_call: NA
cdr3_length: 13
j_call: TRBJ1-2
clone_size: many
v_call: TRBV5-1

cdr3_nt: TGTGCCAGCTCACCCGACAGCAAAGAGACCCAGTACTTC
cdr3_aa: CASSPDSKETQYF
d_call: NA
cdr3_length: 13
j_call: TRBJ2-5
clone_size: many
v_call: TRBV18

cdr3_nt: TGTGCCAGCAGCACCATTGGCGGTTTCTACGAGCAGTACTTC
cdr3_aa: CASSTIGGFYEQYF
d_call: NA
cdr3_length: 14
j_call: TRBJ2-7
clone_size: many
v_call: TRBV27

cdr3_nt: TGCGCCAGCAGCCAAGTTGAGGGGGCTCAGCCCCAGCATTTT
cdr3_aa: CASSQVEGAQPQHF
d_call: TRBD1
cdr3_length: 14
j_call: TRBJ1-5
clone_size: few
v_call: TRBV4-1

cdr3_nt: TGTGCCAGCAGATCTACAGGGAGCTACGAGCAGTACTTC
cdr3_aa: CASRSTGSYEQYF
d_call: NA
cdr3_length: 13
j_call: TRBJ2-7
clone_size: NA
v_call: TRBV3-1

cdr3_nt: TGTGCCACCAGTGATCCCCCGGCCTACGAGCAGTACTTC
cdr3_aa: CATSDPPAYEQYF
d_call: NA
cdr3_length: 13
j_call: TRBJ2-7
clone_size: many
v_call: TRBV24-1

cdr3_nt: TGTGCCAGCAGTTCGCGTACCAGCTCCTACAATGAGCAGTTCTTC
cdr3_aa: CASSSRTSSYNEQFF
d_call: NA
cdr3_length: 15
j_call: TRBJ2-1
clone_size: many
v_call: TRBV6-1

cdr3_nt: TGCAGTGCTAGCCAGGGGGCCGGAAACACTGAAGCTTTCTTT
cdr3_aa: CSASQGAGNTEAFF
d_call: TRBD1
cdr3_length: 14
j_call: TRBJ1-1
clone_size: many
v_call: TRBV20-1

cdr3_nt: TGTGCCAGCAGTGAAGAACCACAGCCCCAGCATTTT
cdr3_aa: CASSEEPQPQHF
d_call: NA
cdr3_length: 12
j_call: TRBJ1-5
clone_size: NA
v_call: TRBV2

cdr3_nt: TGTGCCTGGAGACCATCAGGGTTATCCTATGGCTACACCTTC
cdr3_aa: CAWRPSGLSYGYTF
d_call: NA
cdr3_length: 14
j_call: TRBJ1-2
clone_size: few
v_call: TRBV30